This T cell receptor (beta chain) was observed in a study of breast tumors, draining lymph nodes, adjacent tissues. Findings of the study overall: Data only fit, rather than demonstrated, lymph node origin of most tumor T cells.

Axillary draining lymph nodes of breast cancer patients supplied the node samples. Remarks on this clonotype: Its specificity is unknown.

TCRdb fed the multiplex PCR reads into MiXCR, producing one record per CDR3 protein. The table has fewer than 200,000 distinct CDR3 sequences, around a third seen once; the top ten hold around 4.5%. The receptor comes from a female donor with breast cancer. Some clones in this sample may be carry-over from other donors' samples. Sequencing was done on a sample of axillary lymph node tissue.

CDR3 bases: TGTGCTAGTGGTTCCCAGGTAGAAGCTTTCTTT. Translating it yields CASGSQVEAFF. This chain connects TRBV12-5 to TRBJ1-1; D is unclear. Germline V gene sequence: CDR1 LGHNT, CDR2 FRNRAP. Trimming pared 4 bases from V and 8 bases from J, leaving 8 bases between. This CDR3 contains 11 residues.